This T cell receptor (beta chain) was profiled in a study of patients and donors after allogeneic stem cell transplantation. TCRdb used MiXCR to reprocess the RT-PCR reads, holding one entry per CDR3 protein. This table holds approximately 99,000 distinct CDR3 sequences, 35% found once. The CDR3 length is 14 residues. Germline values: CDR1 SGHAT, CDR2 FQDESV (reference sequence). V was pared by 5 bases and J by 9 bases, with 16 bases between. The receptor was isolated from a human donor who was either an allogeneic HSCT recipient or a stem cell or donor lymphocyte infusion donor (not recorded which). It is not recorded whose cells these are; they may come from a transplant donor. This chain connects TRBV11-1 to TRBJ2-2; TRBD1 might be the D (5 bases). The specimen sequenced was blood, either unsorted or a sorted T cell fraction (not recorded which). The CDR3 sequence: CASSLDRNPRELFF. As DNA, the CDR3 is TGTGCCAGCAGCCTTGACAGAAATCCCAGGGAGCTGTTTTTT.